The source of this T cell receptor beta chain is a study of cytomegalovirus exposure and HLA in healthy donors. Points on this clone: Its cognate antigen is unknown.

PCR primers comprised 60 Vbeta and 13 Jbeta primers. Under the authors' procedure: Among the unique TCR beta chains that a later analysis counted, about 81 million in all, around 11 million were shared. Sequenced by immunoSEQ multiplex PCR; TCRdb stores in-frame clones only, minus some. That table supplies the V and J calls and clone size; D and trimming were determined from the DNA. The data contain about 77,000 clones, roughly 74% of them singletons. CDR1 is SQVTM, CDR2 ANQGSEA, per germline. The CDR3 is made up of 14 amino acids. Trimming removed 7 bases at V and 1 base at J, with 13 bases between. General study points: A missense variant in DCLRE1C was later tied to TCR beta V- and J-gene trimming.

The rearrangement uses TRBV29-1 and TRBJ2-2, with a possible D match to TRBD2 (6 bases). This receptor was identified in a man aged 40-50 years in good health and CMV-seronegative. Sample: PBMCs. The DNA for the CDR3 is TGCAGCGGCGGCGGGGTAAGGAACACCGGGGAGCTGTTTTTT. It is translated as CSGGGVRNTGELFF.